This passage covers 18 T cell receptor beta chains from one sample sequenced in a study of shared clonotypes between healthy human individuals. Some clones are missing from TCRdb's copy, which holds only in-frame ones; the method was immunoSEQ multiplex PCR. Of about 1.1 million clones detected, approximately 80% appear once; the ten largest clones hold about 0.94%. The specimen was memory CD4+ T cells from PBMCs. Documented subset: CD45RA-negative fraction. The receptors originated from a man between 18 and 35 years old in good health. Some clones in this sample may be carry-over from other donors' samples.

This clone was found a few times. V usage is TRBV28 and J usage is TRBJ1-5; TRBD1 agrees at 7 bases. Trimming took 2 bases from V and 4 from J; bases not matched to a gene: 11. Germline CDR1 is MDHEN and CDR2 is SYDVKM. This CDR3 has 17 residues. CDR3 protein: CASSLPSGGRPNQPQHF. The CDR3 region has the DNA TGTGCCAGCAGTTTACCCTCAGGGGGGAGACCTAATCAGCCCCAGCATTTT.

V usage is TRBV12-5 and J usage is TRBJ2-1, with 14 bases identical to TRBD2. This CDR3 has 20 residues. Trimming took 0 bases from V and 1 from J; bases not matched to a gene: 8. CDR1 LGHNT and CDR2 FRNRAP come from the germline V gene. CDR3 region: CASGLVLGLAGAGSYNEQFF. CDR3 in DNA: TGTGCTAGTGGTTTGGTACTGGGACTAGCGGGAGCGGGGTCCTACAATGAGCAGTTCTTC.

The V gene is TRBV19, the J gene TRBJ1-5, with D possibly TRBD1 on 5 matching bases. There are 14 residues in the CDR3. CDR1 and CDR2 (germline): LNHDA, SQIVND (reference sequence). V was trimmed by 7 bases and J by 3 bases, leaving 13 bases between them. The CDR3 region is CASKFSGVNQPQHF. DNA of the CDR3: TGTGCCAGTAAGTTTTCGGGGGTCAATCAGCCCCAGCATTTT. The full variable domain, its missing parts supplied by reference TRBV19 and TRBJ1-5, is DGGITQSPKYLFRKEGQNVTLSCEQNLNHDAMYWYRQDPGQGLRLIYYSQIVNDFQKGDIAEGYSVSREKKESFPLTVTSAQKNPTAFYLCASKFSGVNQPQHFGDGTRLSIL.

The chain joins TRBV27 to TRBJ2-3; TRBD2 is a possible D gene (6 bases). Germline CDR1 MNHEY, CDR2 SMNVEV (reference sequence). The germline V and J ends were trimmed by 3 bases and 0 bases, with 10 bases remaining between them. This CDR3 comprises 15 residues. CDR3 amino acids: CASSFGGTSTDTQYF. CDR3 nucleotide sequence: TGTGCCAGCAGTTTCGGCGGGACTAGCACAGATACGCAGTATTTT.

This clone was observed a single time. The rearrangement joins TRBV28 to TRBJ1-4; D remains ambiguous. The CDR3 consists of 14 residues. V lost 3 bases and J lost 8, with 13 bases in between. Germline values: CDR1 MDHEN, CDR2 SYDVKM. The CDR3 DNA is TGTGCCAGCAGTTTGTCAGGTGTGGGGGAAAAACTGTTTTTT. Its translation: CASSLSGVGEKLFF.

The chain couples TRBV28 to TRBJ2-2; TRBD1 agrees at 8 bases. The CDR3 is 15 amino acids. Germline-derived CDR1 and CDR2 are MDHEN and SYDVKM. Losses at the gene ends were 3 bases for V and 7 bases for J; bases not matched to a gene: 7. This CDR3 reads CASSFGQGLGGELFF. CDR3 sequence (DNA): TGTGCCAGCAGTTTCGGACAGGGTCTCGGCGGGGAGCTGTTTTTT.

The rearrangement joins TRBV4-2 to TRBJ2-4; 7 bases agree with TRBD2. The germline V gene encodes CDR1 LGHNA and CDR2 YNFKEQ. The CDR3 is 16 residues long. With V trimmed by 1 base and J by 1 base, 4 bases remained unmatched. The CDR3 region is CASSQADGRAKNIQYF. The CDR3 nucleotides read TGTGCCAGCAGCCAAGCAGACGGGAGGGCCAAAAACATTCAGTACTTC.

This chain links TRBV28 with TRBJ2-1; TRBD2 matches 7 bases. The CDR3 has 13 residues. Unmatched junction bases numbered 10, after V lost 8 bases and J lost 9 bases. Per germline, CDR1 MDHEN and CDR2 SYDVKM. The CDR3, as DNA: TGTGCCAGCGTGGGAGGGTCTGGCGGTGAGCAGTTCTTC. It is translated as CASVGGSGGEQFF.

The V gene is TRBV9, the J gene TRBJ2-3, with a tentative D call TRBD1 (6 bases). The germline gives CDR1 SGDLS, CDR2 YYNGEE. The V end lost 4 bases, the J end lost 6 bases, and 12 bases lay between the germline ends. This CDR3 is 13 amino acids long. CDR3: CASSPRTGDTQYF. CDR3 DNA: TGTGCCAGCAGCCCGCGTACAGGGGATACGCAGTATTTT.

The rearrangement uses TRBV7-9 and TRBJ1-2; D perhaps matches TRBD1 (5 bases). CDR3 length: 13 amino acids. V was shortened by 1 base and J by 8 bases, with 11 bases between the two germline ends. Per germline, CDR1 SEHNR and CDR2 FQNEAQ (reference sequence). This CDR3 is CASSLEYRDGYTF. CDR3 nucleotide sequence: TGTGCCAGCAGCTTAGAGTACCGGGACGGCTACACCTTC.

The count of this clone is one. The V gene is TRBV6-5, the J gene TRBJ2-1, with D unresolved. The V end was cut by 1 base, the J end by 2 bases, with 9 bases between. CDR1 and CDR2 from the germline V gene are MNHEY and SVGAGI. This CDR3 comprises 15 residues. The CDR3 region has the DNA TGTGCCAGCAGTTACTACGGTTCCGCCTACAATGAGCAGTTCTTC. This encodes CASSYYGSAYNEQFF.

J is TRBJ2-6 and V is TRBV5-1; TRBD1 aligns across 8 bases. In germline, CDR1 is SGHRS, CDR2 YFSETQ. The CDR3 spans 17 residues. J was trimmed by 2 bases and V by 0 bases; bases with no gene match: 4. CDR3 loop: CASSLGPDRAGANVLTF. DNA for the CDR3: TGCGCCAGCAGCTTGGGCCCGGACAGGGCTGGGGCCAACGTCCTGACTTTC.

CDR3 protein: CASTAGKGENNQPQHF. The CDR3 coding sequence is TGTGCCAGTACTGCCGGGAAGGGGGAGAATAATCAGCCCCAGCATTTT. This chain links TRBV19 with TRBJ1-5, with TRBD1 as a possible D gene (6 bases). Germline V gene lookup returns CDR1 LNHDA and CDR2 SQIVND (reference sequence). V dropped 7 bases and J dropped 4 bases, with 20 bases sitting between them. The CDR3 spans 16 residues.

V usage is TRBV7-9 and J usage is TRBJ1-3, with D uncertain. The CDR3 covers 13 residues. V was trimmed by 6 bases and J by 8 bases, leaving 14 bases between them. In germline, CDR1 is SEHNR, CDR2 FQNEAQ (reference sequence). The CDR3 DNA sequence: TGTGCCAGCAGTCCAACTTCATCTTACACCATATATTTT. It encodes CASSPTSSYTIYF.

The gene calls are TRBV10-3 and TRBJ2-5; 11 bases are shared with TRBD2. The CDR3 has 14 residues. V dropped 6 bases and J dropped 3; count of bases not matched to a gene: 3. Germline V gene lookup returns CDR1 ENHRY and CDR2 SYGVKD. The CDR3 sequence is CAIRGLAEEETQYF. CDR3 sequence (DNA): TGTGCCATCAGGGGACTAGCGGAAGAAGAGACCCAGTACTTC.

This chain links TRBV2 with TRBJ2-2, with D possibly matching TRBD1 (5 bases). V was shortened by 4 bases and J by 3 bases, with 9 bases between the two germline ends. The CDR3 has 14 residues. Germline lookup yields CDR1 SNHLY and CDR2 FYNNEI. This CDR3 reads CASSGRDDTGELFF. The CDR3 DNA follows: TGTGCCAGCAGTGGCAGGGATGACACCGGGGAGCTGTTTTTT. Supplemented by reference TRBV2 and TRBJ2-2, the full variable domain reads EPEVTQTPSHQVTQMGQEVILRCVPISNHLYFYWYRQILGQKVEFLVSFYNNEISEKSEIFDDQFSVERPDGSNFTLKIRSTKLEDSAMYFCASSGRDDTGELFFGEGSRLTVL.

This chain uses TRBV7-2 with TRBJ2-1, with unresolved D. The germline V gene has CDR1 SGHTA and CDR2 FQGNSA. Trimming stripped 1 base from V and 4 bases from J, with 8 bases between. The CDR3 length is 14 residues. In DNA, the CDR3 is TGTGCCAGCAGCTTAGTAGGTTCTTACAATGAGCAGTTCTTC. It is translated as CASSLVGSYNEQFF.

V gene TRBV19 combines with J gene TRBJ1-5; D may be TRBD1 (5 bases). The ends were cut back, 7 bases at V and 6 bases at J, with 13 bases in the middle. The CDR3 is 13 residues long. CDR1 and CDR2 (germline): LNHDA, SQIVND (reference sequence). The CDR3 DNA sequence: TGTGCCAGTACCCCCGGGGGGATTCAGCCCCAGCATTTT. The encoded protein is CASTPGGIQPQHF. Full variable domain (rest looked up from reference TRBV19 and TRBJ1-5): DGGITQSPKYLFRKEGQNVTLSCEQNLNHDAMYWYRQDPGQGLRLIYYSQIVNDFQKGDIAEGYSVSREKKESFPLTVTSAQKNPTAFYLCASTPGGIQPQHFGDGTRLSIL.